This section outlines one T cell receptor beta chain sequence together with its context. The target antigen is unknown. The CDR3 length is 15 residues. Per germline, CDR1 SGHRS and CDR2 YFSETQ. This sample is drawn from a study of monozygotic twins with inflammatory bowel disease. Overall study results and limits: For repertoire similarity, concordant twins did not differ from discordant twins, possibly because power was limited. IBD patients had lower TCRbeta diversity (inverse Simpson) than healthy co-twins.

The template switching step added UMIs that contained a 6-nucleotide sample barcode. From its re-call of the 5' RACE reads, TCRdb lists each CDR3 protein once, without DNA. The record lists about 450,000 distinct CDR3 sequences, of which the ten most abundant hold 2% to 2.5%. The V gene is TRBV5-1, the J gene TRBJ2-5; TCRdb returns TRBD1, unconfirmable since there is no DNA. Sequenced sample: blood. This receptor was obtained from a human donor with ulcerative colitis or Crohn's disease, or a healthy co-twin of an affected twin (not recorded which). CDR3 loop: CASTGQGRNQETQYF.